This TCR beta chain was recovered during a study of T cell responses to AZD1222 COVID-19 vaccine. The data were produced by immunoSEQ multiplex PCR, yet TCRdb's version contains in-frame clones alone and is incomplete. The data contain 150,000 to 200,000 clones, about 90% of them singletons. Between the trimmed V and J ends, which lost 0 bases and 8 bases, there was a span of 16 bases. Germline CDR1 reads LNHNV; CDR2 reads YYDKDF (reference sequence). This CDR3 has 15 residues. This sequence was found in an adult who received the AZD1222 COVID-19 vaccine. Material: peripheral blood, obtained 28 days after the second AZD1222 dose. The chain couples TRBV15 to TRBJ1-2; possibly TRBD1 for D (6 bases). The CDR3 region has the DNA TGTGCCACCAGCAGAGATGGACAGTCATCACTGGGCTACACCTTC. It codes for CATSRDGQSSLGYTF.